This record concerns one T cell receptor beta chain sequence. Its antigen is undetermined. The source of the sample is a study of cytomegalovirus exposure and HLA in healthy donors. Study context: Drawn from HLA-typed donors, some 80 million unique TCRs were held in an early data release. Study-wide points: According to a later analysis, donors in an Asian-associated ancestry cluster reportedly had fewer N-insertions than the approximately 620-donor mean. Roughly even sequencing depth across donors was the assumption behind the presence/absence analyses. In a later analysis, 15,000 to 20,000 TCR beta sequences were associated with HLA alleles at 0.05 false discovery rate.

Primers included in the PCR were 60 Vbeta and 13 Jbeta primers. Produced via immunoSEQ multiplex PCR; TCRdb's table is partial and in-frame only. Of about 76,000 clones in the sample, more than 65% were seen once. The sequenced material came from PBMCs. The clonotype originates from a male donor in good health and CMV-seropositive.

The CDR3, as DNA: TGTGCCAGCAGCGTGGGGGTAGCGGGAGGAGAGACCCAGTACTTC. It translates to CASSVGVAGGETQYF. This sequence joins TRBV5-6 and TRBJ2-5; 10 bases agree with TRBD2. The germline V gene has CDR1 SGHDT and CDR2 YYEEEE. J was trimmed by 4 bases and V by 4 bases; bases with no gene match: 7. The length of the CDR3 is 15 residues.